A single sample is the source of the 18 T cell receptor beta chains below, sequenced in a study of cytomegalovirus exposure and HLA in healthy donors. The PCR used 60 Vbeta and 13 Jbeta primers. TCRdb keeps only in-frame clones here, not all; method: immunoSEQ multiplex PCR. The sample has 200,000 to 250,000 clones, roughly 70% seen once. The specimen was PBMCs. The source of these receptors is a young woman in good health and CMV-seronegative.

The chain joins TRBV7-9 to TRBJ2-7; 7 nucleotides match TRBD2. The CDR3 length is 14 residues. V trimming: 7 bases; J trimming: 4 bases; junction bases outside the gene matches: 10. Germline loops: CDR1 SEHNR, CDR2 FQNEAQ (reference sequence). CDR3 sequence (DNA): TGTGCCAGCATCAAAACTCTCGGGGGGTACGAGCAGTACTTC. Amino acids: CASIKTLGGYEQYF.

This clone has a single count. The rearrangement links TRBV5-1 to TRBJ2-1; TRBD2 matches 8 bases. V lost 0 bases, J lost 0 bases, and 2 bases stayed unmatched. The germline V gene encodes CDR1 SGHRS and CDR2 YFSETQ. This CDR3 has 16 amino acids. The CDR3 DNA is TGCGCCAGCAGCTTGGCTAGCGGGCTCTCCTACAATGAGCAGTTCTTC. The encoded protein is CASSLASGLSYNEQFF.

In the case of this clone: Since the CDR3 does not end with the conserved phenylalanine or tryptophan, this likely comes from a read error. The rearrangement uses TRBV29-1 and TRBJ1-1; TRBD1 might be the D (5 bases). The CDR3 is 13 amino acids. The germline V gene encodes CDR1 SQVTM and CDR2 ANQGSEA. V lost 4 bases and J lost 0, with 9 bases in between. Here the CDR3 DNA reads TGCAGCGTTGGTGGACAACTGAACACTGAAGCTTTCTTG. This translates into CSVGGQLNTEAFL.

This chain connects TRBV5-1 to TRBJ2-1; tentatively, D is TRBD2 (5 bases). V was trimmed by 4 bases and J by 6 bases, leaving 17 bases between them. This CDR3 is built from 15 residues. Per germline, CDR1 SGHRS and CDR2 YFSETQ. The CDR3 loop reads CASSPLYGLLNEQFF. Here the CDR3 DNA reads TGCGCCAGCAGCCCACTATATGGACTTCTCAATGAGCAGTTCTTC.

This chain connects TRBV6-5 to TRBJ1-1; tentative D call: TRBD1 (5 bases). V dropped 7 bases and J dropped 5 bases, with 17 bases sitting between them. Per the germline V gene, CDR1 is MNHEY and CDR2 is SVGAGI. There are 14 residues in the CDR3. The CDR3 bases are TGTGCCAGCATGGCCTCGACAGTGACAACTGAAGCTTTCTTT. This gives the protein CASMASTVTTEAFF.

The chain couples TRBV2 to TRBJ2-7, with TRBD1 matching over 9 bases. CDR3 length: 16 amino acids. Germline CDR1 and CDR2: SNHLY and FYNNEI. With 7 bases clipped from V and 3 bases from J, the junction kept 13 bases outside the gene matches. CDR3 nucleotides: TGTGCCAGCATCCTCCGGGACAGGGACGGCTTCTACGAGCAGTACTTC. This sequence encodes CASILRDRDGFYEQYF. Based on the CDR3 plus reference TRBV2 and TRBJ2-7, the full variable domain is EPEVTQTPSHQVTQMGQEVILRCVPISNHLYFYWYRQILGQKVEFLVSFYNNEISEKSEIFDDQFSVERPDGSNFTLKIRSTKLEDSAMYFCASILRDRDGFYEQYFGPGTRLTVT.

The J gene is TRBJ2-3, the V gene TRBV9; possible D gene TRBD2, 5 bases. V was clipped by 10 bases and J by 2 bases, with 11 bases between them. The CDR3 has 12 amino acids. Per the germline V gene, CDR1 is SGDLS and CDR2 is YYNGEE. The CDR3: CAHPGITDTQYF. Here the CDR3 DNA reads TGTGCCCATCCGGGGATCACAGATACGCAGTATTTT.

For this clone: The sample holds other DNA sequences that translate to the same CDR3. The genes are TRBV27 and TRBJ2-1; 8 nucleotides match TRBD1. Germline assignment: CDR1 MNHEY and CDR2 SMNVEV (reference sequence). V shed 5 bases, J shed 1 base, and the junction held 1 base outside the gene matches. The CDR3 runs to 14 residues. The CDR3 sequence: CASSRDRSYNEQFF. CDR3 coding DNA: TGTGCCAGCAGTAGGGACAGGTCCTACAATGAGCAGTTCTTC.

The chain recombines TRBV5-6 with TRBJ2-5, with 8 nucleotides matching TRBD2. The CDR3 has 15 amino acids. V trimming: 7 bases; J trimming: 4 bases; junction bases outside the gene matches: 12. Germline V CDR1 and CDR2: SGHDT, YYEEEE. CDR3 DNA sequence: TGTGCCAGCCGTTTCACGTGGACTAGCAGAGAGACCCAGTACTTC. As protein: CASRFTWTSRETQYF.

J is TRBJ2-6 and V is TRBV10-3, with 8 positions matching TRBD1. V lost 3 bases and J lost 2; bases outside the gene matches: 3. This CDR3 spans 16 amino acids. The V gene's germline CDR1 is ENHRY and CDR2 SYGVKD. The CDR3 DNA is TGTGCCATCAGTGAAAGCAGGGGGCCTGGGGCCAACGTCCTGACTTTC. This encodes CAISESRGPGANVLTF.

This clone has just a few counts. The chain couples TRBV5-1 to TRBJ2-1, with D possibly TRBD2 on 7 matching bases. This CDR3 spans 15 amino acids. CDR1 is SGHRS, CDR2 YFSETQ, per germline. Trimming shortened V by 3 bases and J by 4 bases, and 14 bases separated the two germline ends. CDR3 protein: CASSWEGGAYNEQFF. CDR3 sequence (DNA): TGCGCCAGCAGCTGGGAGGGGGGGGCGTACAATGAGCAGTTCTTC.

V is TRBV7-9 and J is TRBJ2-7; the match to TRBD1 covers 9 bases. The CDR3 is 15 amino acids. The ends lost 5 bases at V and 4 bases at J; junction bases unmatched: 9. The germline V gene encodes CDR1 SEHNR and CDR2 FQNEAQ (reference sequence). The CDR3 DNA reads TGTGCCAGCAGCAACCGGGACAGGGAGTTTTACGAGCAGTACTTC. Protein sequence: CASSNRDREFYEQYF.

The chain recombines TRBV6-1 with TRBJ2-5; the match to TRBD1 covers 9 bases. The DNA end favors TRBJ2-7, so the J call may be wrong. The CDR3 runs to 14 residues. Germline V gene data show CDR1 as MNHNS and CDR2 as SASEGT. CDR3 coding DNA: TGTGCCAGCAGCGGGGACAGGGTCTCCTACGAGCAGTACTTC. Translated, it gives CASSGDRVSYEQYF.

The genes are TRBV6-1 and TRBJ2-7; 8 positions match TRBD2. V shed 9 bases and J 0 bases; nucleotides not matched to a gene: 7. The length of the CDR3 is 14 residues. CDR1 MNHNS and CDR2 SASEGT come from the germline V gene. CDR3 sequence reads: CASRLAQGSYEQYF. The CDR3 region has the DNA TGTGCCAGTCGACTAGCGCAAGGCTCCTACGAGCAGTACTTC.

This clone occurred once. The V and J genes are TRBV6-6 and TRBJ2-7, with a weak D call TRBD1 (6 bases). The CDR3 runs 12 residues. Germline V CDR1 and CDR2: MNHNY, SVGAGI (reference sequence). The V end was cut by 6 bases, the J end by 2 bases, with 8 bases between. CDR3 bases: TGTGCCAGCAGGGACAGCCCCTACGAGCAGTACTTC. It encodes CASRDSPYEQYF.

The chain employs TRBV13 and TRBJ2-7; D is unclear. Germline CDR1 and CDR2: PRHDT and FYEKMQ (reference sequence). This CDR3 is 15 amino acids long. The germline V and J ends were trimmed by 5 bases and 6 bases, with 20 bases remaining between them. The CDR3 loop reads CASSPSLTPSVEQYF. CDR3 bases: TGTGCCAGCAGCCCATCACTTACCCCATCTGTCGAGCAGTACTTC.

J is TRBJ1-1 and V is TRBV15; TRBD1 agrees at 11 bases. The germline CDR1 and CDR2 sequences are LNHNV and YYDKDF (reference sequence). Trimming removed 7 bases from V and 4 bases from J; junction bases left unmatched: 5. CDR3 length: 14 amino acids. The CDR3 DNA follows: TGTGCCACCACCAGGGGGACAGGGGGCACTGAAGCTTTCTTT. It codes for CATTRGTGGTEAFF.

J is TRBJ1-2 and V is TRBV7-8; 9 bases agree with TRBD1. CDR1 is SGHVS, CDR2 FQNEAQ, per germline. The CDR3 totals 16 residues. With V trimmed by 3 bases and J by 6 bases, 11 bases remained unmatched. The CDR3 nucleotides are TGTGCCAGCAGCTTTCGGACAGGGGCCCCTCGAGATGGCTACACCTTC. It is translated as CASSFRTGAPRDGYTF.